These T cell receptor beta chains were read from a single sample in a study of blood T cell repertoires in COVID-19. The data were produced by immunoSEQ multiplex PCR, yet TCRdb's version contains in-frame clones alone and is incomplete. The table has approximately 210,000 clones, 70% to 90% seen once. Input material: peripheral blood. Source of these receptors: a woman between 65 and 79 years old with active or convalescent COVID-19. Each CDR3 is given with its conserved first and last residue. Fields, in order: J gene, V gene, D gene, CDR3 DNA, CDR3 protein. D genes are given only for firm matches.

TRBJ2-5 | TRBV5-1 | - | TGCGCCAGCAGCTGGACTCCCCAAGAGACCCAGTACTTC | CASSWTPQETQYF
TRBJ2-5 | TRBV19 | TRBD1 | TGTGCCAGTTCTCCGGGACAGGGCATAGAGACCCAGTACTTC | CASSPGQGIETQYF
TRBJ1-1 | TRBV4-1 | TRBD1 | TGCGCCAGCAGCCAAGGGGGGACAGGGGGCAAGAGCAAGAGGGTTGAAGCTTTCTTT | CASSQGGTGGKSKRVEAFF
TRBJ2-2 | TRBV9 | TRBD2 | TGTGCCAGCAGCGCATCTTATAGCGGGAGGGCGAACACCGGGGAGCTGTTTTTT | CASSASYSGRANTGELFF
TRBJ2-4 | TRBV18 | TRBD1 | TGTGCCAGCTCAGTCAGACAGGGACACTACATTCAGTACTTC | CASSVRQGHYIQYF
TRBJ2-4 | TRBV27 | TRBD2 | TGTGCCAGCAGTTCACCCCAGCGGGATCCCCTAGCCAAAAACATTCAGTACTTC | CASSSPQRDPLAKNIQYF
TRBJ2-1 | TRBV20-1 | TRBD2 | TGCAGTGCTAGTCGGACTAGCGGGGGTAATGAGCAGTTCTTC | CSASRTSGGNEQFF
TRBJ2-2 | TRBV4-2 | TRBD2 | TGTGCCAGCAGCGAGCCTAGCGGGGGGGAAAGGGCCGGGGAGCTGTTTTTT | CASSEPSGGERAGELFF
TRBJ1-4 | TRBV25-1 | - | TGTGCCAGCAGTGAACCGGCGGATGCAACTAATGAAAAACTGTTTTTT | CASSEPADATNEKLFF
TRBJ1-2 | TRBV6-5 | TRBD1 | TGTGCCAGTCGGGACAGTTCTAGAGCTAACTATGGCTACACCTTC | CASRDSSRANYGYTF